This T cell receptor (beta chain) was sequenced for a study of shared clonotypes between healthy human individuals. Positively selected for CCR7, the CD45RO-negative cells used as naive CD8 cells excluded terminally differentiated effector memory CD45RA+ cells. This clone was observed once. Several immunoSEQ plates received, in even portions, the genomic DNA of each subset. Measured with immunoSEQ multiplex PCR; TCRdb has only the in-frame clones, and not every one. Of 760,000 or so clones detected, 96% appear once; the ten largest clones hold around 0.25%. The germline gives CDR1 MDHEN, CDR2 SYDVKM. The CDR3 is 13 residues long. The J segment lost 7 bases and the V segment lost 6 bases, leaving 5 bases of the junction unmatched.

The sample consisted of naive CD8+ T cells sorted from blood. The clonotype was recovered from a man aged 25 to 40 in good health. The chain uses TRBV28 and TRBJ1-5; 8 bases match TRBD1. The DNA of the CDR3 is TGTGCCAGCAGGGACAGGGTCAGCCAGCCCCAGCATTTT. It translates to CASRDRVSQPQHF.